The rows below give T cell receptor beta chains drawn from one sample of a study of identical twins. TCRdb used MiXCR to reprocess the 5' RACE reads, holding one entry per CDR3 protein. The repertoire holds approximately 680,000 distinct CDR3 sequences, with roughly 7.1% as singletons. These data also formed part of another study, on yellow fever vaccine responses in identical twins.

The specimen was PBMCs. These TCRs come from a woman aged 18-29 years in good health. The CDR3 runs from the conserved cysteine through the conserved F or W. The order of the fields is J gene, D gene, clone size, V gene, CDR3 protein, CDR3 DNA. D genes are given only for firm matches. Some rows have no size entry. The others give once, few or many, or a class for an expanded clone.

j_gene: TRBJ2-1
d_gene: TRBD2
abundance: -
v_gene: TRBV24-1
CDR3aa: CATSDPGTSGGTYNEQFF
CDR3nt: TGTGCCACCAGTGACCCCGGGACTAGCGGGGGGACATACAATGAGCAGTTCTTC

j_gene: TRBJ2-5
d_gene: -
abundance: few
v_gene: TRBV4-1
CDR3aa: CASSRSQGPQETQYF
CDR3nt: TGCGCCAGCAGCCGGTCGCAGGGTCCCCAAGAGACCCAGTACTTC

j_gene: TRBJ1-1
d_gene: -
abundance: many
v_gene: TRBV20-1
CDR3aa: CSASPGDTEAFF
CDR3nt: TGCAGTGCCTCCCCGGGGGACACTGAAGCTTTCTTT

j_gene: TRBJ2-3
d_gene: -
abundance: many
v_gene: TRBV3-1
CDR3aa: CASSPGLESPDTQYF
CDR3nt: TGTGCCAGCAGCCCGGGACTTGAAAGTCCAGATACGCAGTATTTT

j_gene: TRBJ2-7
d_gene: -
abundance: -
v_gene: TRBV28
CDR3aa: CASSLIGSQTF
CDR3nt: TGTGCCAGCAGCCTAATTGGGTCACAAACCTTC

j_gene: TRBJ2-5
d_gene: -
abundance: many
v_gene: TRBV29-1
CDR3aa: CSVEGTAQETQYF
CDR3nt: TGCAGCGTGGAGGGGACAGCGCAAGAGACCCAGTACTTC

j_gene: TRBJ1-1
d_gene: -
abundance: few
v_gene: TRBV10-3
CDR3aa: CAIRDALTEAFF
CDR3nt: TGTGCCATCAGGGACGCGCTGACTGAAGCTTTCTTT

j_gene: TRBJ1-6
d_gene: -
abundance: many
v_gene: TRBV27
CDR3aa: CASSPGEGNSPLHF
CDR3nt: TGTGCCAGCAGTCCAGGGGAAGGAAACTCACCCCTCCACTTT

j_gene: TRBJ2-7
d_gene: -
abundance: many
v_gene: TRBV18
CDR3aa: CASSPPTLAWEQYF
CDR3nt: TGTGCCAGCTCACCCCCGACCCTAGCGTGGGAGCAGTACTTC

j_gene: TRBJ2-2
d_gene: -
abundance: few
v_gene: TRBV5-1
CDR3aa: CASSLNGNGAGELFF
CDR3nt: TGCGCCAGCAGCTTAAACGGGAATGGCGCCGGGGAGCTGTTTTTT

j_gene: TRBJ2-1
d_gene: TRBD1
abundance: -
v_gene: TRBV12-3/TRBV12-4
CDR3aa: CASTGDRAYEQFF
CDR3nt: TGTGCCAGCACCGGGGACAGGGCCTATGAGCAGTTCTTC

j_gene: TRBJ2-4
d_gene: TRBD2
abundance: few
v_gene: TRBV20-1
CDR3aa: CSARDWASGAAKNIQYF
CDR3nt: TGCAGTGCTAGAGATTGGGCTAGCGGAGCTGCCAAAAACATTCAGTACTTC

j_gene: TRBJ2-1
d_gene: TRBD2
abundance: few
v_gene: TRBV28
CDR3aa: CASRSGRASVYNEQFF
CDR3nt: TGTGCCAGCAGGAGCGGGAGGGCGTCGGTGTACAATGAGCAGTTCTTC

j_gene: TRBJ2-7
d_gene: -
abundance: -
v_gene: TRBV12-3/TRBV12-4
CDR3aa: CASSFRDRGQYF
CDR3nt: TGTGCCAGCAGTTTCCGGGATCGTGGGCAGTACTTC

j_gene: TRBJ1-5
d_gene: -
abundance: many
v_gene: TRBV5-1
CDR3aa: CASSLAPGQPQHF
CDR3nt: TGCGCCAGCAGCTTGGCTCCGGGTCAGCCCCAGCATTTT

j_gene: TRBJ2-7
d_gene: TRBD2
abundance: -
v_gene: TRBV29-1
CDR3aa: CSVEAGGPGEQYF
CDR3nt: TGCAGCGTTGAAGCGGGAGGGCCAGGCGAGCAGTACTTC

j_gene: TRBJ2-3
d_gene: TRBD2
abundance: few
v_gene: TRBV7-6
CDR3aa: CASSLVAGGLLLSTDTQYF
CDR3nt: TGTGCCAGCAGCTTAGTAGCGGGGGGGCTCCTTCTTAGCACAGATACGCAGTATTTT

j_gene: TRBJ1-5
d_gene: -
abundance: many
v_gene: TRBV12-3/TRBV12-4
CDR3aa: CASSFRQGNQPQHF
CDR3nt: TGTGCCAGCAGTTTCAGGCAGGGTAATCAGCCCCAGCATTTT

j_gene: TRBJ2-5
d_gene: TRBD1
abundance: many
v_gene: TRBV12-3/TRBV12-4
CDR3aa: CASRPPGTGEGTQYF
CDR3nt: TGTGCCAGCAGACCCCCCGGGACAGGGGAAGGGACCCAGTACTTC

j_gene: TRBJ2-1
d_gene: TRBD2
abundance: few
v_gene: TRBV3-1
CDR3aa: CASSQDLRTSGGRNEQFF
CDR3nt: TGTGCCAGCAGCCAAGATTTACGGACTAGCGGGGGGCGCAATGAGCAGTTCTTC

j_gene: TRBJ2-7
d_gene: TRBD1
abundance: many
v_gene: TRBV28
CDR3aa: CASRPRVGQDAQYF
CDR3nt: TGTGCCAGCAGACCAAGGGTGGGACAGGATGCGCAGTACTTC

j_gene: TRBJ2-5
d_gene: -
abundance: -
v_gene: TRBV11-3
CDR3aa: CASSIGRETQYF
CDR3nt: TGTGCCAGCAGCATCGGGCGGGAGACCCAGTACTTC

j_gene: TRBJ1-5
d_gene: -
abundance: many
v_gene: TRBV10-3
CDR3aa: CAISESGGSNQPQHF
CDR3nt: TGTGCCATCAGTGAGTCGGGTGGGAGCAATCAGCCCCAGCATTTT

j_gene: TRBJ2-7
d_gene: TRBD2
abundance: many
v_gene: TRBV5-5
CDR3aa: CASRSPGTSVYEQYF
CDR3nt: TGTGCCAGCAGGTCTCCCGGGACTAGCGTTTACGAGCAGTACTTC

j_gene: TRBJ1-5
d_gene: -
abundance: few
v_gene: TRBV20-1
CDR3aa: CSATKPENQPQHF
CDR3nt: TGCAGTGCTACCAAGCCCGAGAATCAGCCCCAGCATTTT

j_gene: TRBJ1-2
d_gene: -
abundance: many
v_gene: TRBV12-3/TRBV12-4
CDR3aa: CASNRGDYGYTF
CDR3nt: TGTGCCAGCAATAGGGGAGACTATGGCTACACCTTC

j_gene: TRBJ2-1
d_gene: -
abundance: many
v_gene: TRBV10-3
CDR3aa: CAISDRNNEQFF
CDR3nt: TGTGCCATCAGTGATCGAAACAATGAGCAGTTCTTC

j_gene: TRBJ1-2
d_gene: -
abundance: many
v_gene: TRBV4-1
CDR3aa: CASSQDSVGGGSYGYTF
CDR3nt: TGCGCCAGCAGCCAAGACTCTGTTGGAGGAGGTAGCTATGGCTACACCTTC

j_gene: TRBJ1-2
d_gene: -
abundance: few
v_gene: TRBV29-1
CDR3aa: CSVEGIINYGYTF
CDR3nt: TGCAGCGTTGAAGGGATTATTAACTATGGCTACACCTTC

j_gene: TRBJ2-7
d_gene: -
abundance: -
v_gene: TRBV5-1
CDR3aa: CASSLGDGAYEQYF
CDR3nt: TGCGCCAGCAGCTTGGGGGACGGAGCCTACGAGCAGTACTTC

j_gene: TRBJ2-1
d_gene: -
abundance: many
v_gene: TRBV7-2
CDR3aa: CASSATPDGNNEQFF
CDR3nt: TGTGCCAGCAGCGCAACTCCGGACGGTAACAATGAGCAGTTCTTC

j_gene: TRBJ2-5
d_gene: -
abundance: many
v_gene: TRBV5-1
CDR3aa: CASSTGQNGETQYF
CDR3nt: TGCGCCAGCAGCACCGGACAGAACGGGGAGACCCAGTACTTC

j_gene: TRBJ2-1
d_gene: TRBD2
abundance: -
v_gene: TRBV7-7
CDR3aa: CASSSRGTNNEQFF
CDR3nt: TGTGCCAGCAGCTCCCGCGGGACTAACAATGAGCAGTTCTTC

j_gene: TRBJ2-1
d_gene: -
abundance: -
v_gene: TRBV27
CDR3aa: CASSFPGLSVNEQFF
CDR3nt: TGTGCCAGCAGTTTCCCGGGGTTATCGGTTAATGAGCAGTTCTTC

j_gene: TRBJ2-3
d_gene: -
abundance: -
v_gene: TRBV29-1
CDR3aa: CSVGVGGTDTQYF
CDR3nt: TGCAGCGTGGGGGTTGGGGGCACAGATACGCAGTATTTT

j_gene: TRBJ1-6
d_gene: -
abundance: few
v_gene: TRBV28
CDR3aa: CASSFGPAGPNSPLHF
CDR3nt: TGTGCCAGCAGTTTCGGACCCGCCGGGCCCAATTCACCCCTCCACTTT

j_gene: TRBJ2-7
d_gene: TRBD2
abundance: few
v_gene: TRBV2
CDR3aa: CASSRDSGIYEQYF
CDR3nt: TGTGCCAGCAGTCGTGATAGCGGGATCTACGAGCAGTACTTC

j_gene: TRBJ1-1
d_gene: -
abundance: many
v_gene: TRBV7-9
CDR3aa: CASTFGGPTEAFF
CDR3nt: TGTGCCAGCACCTTCGGGGGTCCCACTGAAGCTTTCTTT

j_gene: TRBJ2-7
d_gene: TRBD1
abundance: -
v_gene: TRBV24-1
CDR3aa: CATEGDSPYEQYF
CDR3nt: TGTGCCACGGAAGGGGACAGCCCCTACGAGCAGTACTTC

j_gene: TRBJ2-5
d_gene: TRBD2
abundance: few
v_gene: TRBV15
CDR3aa: CATSRPPAGQETQYF
CDR3nt: TGTGCCACCAGCAGACCCCCAGCGGGGCAAGAGACCCAGTACTTC